This T cell receptor (beta chain) was documented in a study of spatial heterogeneity in lung cancer. This CDR3 spans 16 amino acids. CDR1 and CDR2 from the germline V gene are KGHSH and LQKENI. The trim removed 2 bases at V and 3 bases at J, leaving 6 bases unmatched. Specified time point: blood at routine non-recurrence follow-up after resection. TCRdb redid the calling of the 5' RACE reads with MiXCR, one entry per CDR3 protein. The sample consists of fewer than 50,000 distinct CDR3 sequences, about 11% of them appearing once. The chain is built from TRBV18 and TRBJ1-4, with 7 bases that match TRBD1. The sample here was PBMCs, taken at follow-up. The TCR was taken from a female donor with early-stage non-small cell lung cancer. The CDR3 spells CASSPTGDAANEKLFF. The CDR3, as DNA: TGTGCCAGCTCACCAACAGGGGATGCGGCTAATGAAAAACTGTTTTTT. The variable domain in full, with the rest retrieved from reference TRBV18 and TRBJ1-4, is NAGVMQNPRHLVRRRGQEARLRCSPMKGHSHVYWYRQLPEEGLKFMVYLQKENIIDESGMPKERFSAEFPKEGPSILRIQQVVRGDSAAYFCASSPTGDAANEKLFFGSGTQLSVL.